The next 12 T cell receptor beta chains were all read from a single sample in a study of T-cell reconstitution after alpha-beta-depleted transplantation in children. TCRbeta library construction was performed incorporating unique molecular identifiers. TCRdb reanalysed the PCR reads using MiXCR and keeps one entry per CDR3 protein. Found here are some 200,000 distinct CDR3 sequences, about 11% of them singletons; the top ten hold approximately 30%. Sequences were derived from PBMCs, sampled before TCRalphabeta/CD19-depleted stem cell transplant. These receptors originate from a child under two years old with acute myeloid leukemia, due to receive a stem cell transplant.

This clonotype was observed a few times. The chain links TRBV29-1 to TRBJ2-5; D ambiguous. Trimming cost V 4 bases and J 5 bases, with 8 bases left between them. Germline CDR1 and CDR2: SQVTM and ANQGSEA. This CDR3 contains 11 residues. CDR3 sequence: CSVAAWETQYF. The DNA of the CDR3 is TGCAGCGTTGCAGCCTGGGAGACCCAGTACTTC.

This clonotype was counted ten times or more. The CDR3 is CATSRIGDEQFF. The CDR3 DNA is TGTGCCACCAGTAGAATAGGGGATGAGCAGTTCTTC. The chain uses TRBV24-1 and TRBJ2-1; the D gene is possibly TRBD1 (5 bases). The CDR3 spans 12 residues. The V end was cut by 6 bases, the J end by 8 bases, with 10 bases between. The germline gives CDR1 KGHDR, CDR2 SFDVKD.

This clonotype was picked up many times. CDR3 residues: CASSLSDFSGEQYF. CDR3 coding DNA: TGTGCCAGCAGTTTATCAGACTTTTCGGGGGAGCAGTACTTC. The chain recombines TRBV28 with TRBJ2-7, with D perhaps TRBD2 (5 bases). The CDR3 contains 14 residues. Trimming left V 1 base short and J 7 bases short, with 14 bases between. Germline CDR1 is MDHEN and CDR2 is SYDVKM.

The table lists this clonotype with many counts. V gene TRBV11-2 combines with J gene TRBJ2-2, with a tentative D call TRBD2 (5 bases). Germline V gene lookup returns CDR1 SGHAT and CDR2 FQNNGV. The CDR3 covers 15 residues. V was pared by 4 bases and J by 2 bases, with 11 bases between. CDR3: CASSYPSPNTGELFF. The CDR3 region has the DNA TGTGCCAGCAGCTACCCTAGCCCTAACACCGGGGAGCTGTTTTTT.

This clonotype was detected ten times or more. CDR3 in amino acids: CAWGASYEQYF. DNA of the CDR3: TGTGCCTGGGGGGCCTCCTACGAGCAGTACTTC. The chain recombines TRBV30 with TRBJ2-7; TRBD1 might be the D (5 bases). In germline, CDR1 is GTSNPN, CDR2 SVGIG (reference sequence). V gave up 5 bases and J gave up 0 bases, with 5 bases separating them. The length of the CDR3 is 11 residues.

This clonotype has at least ten counts. The CDR3, as DNA: TGCGCCAGCAGACCATTAACCGGGACGGAGAATGAAAAACTGTTTTTT. Its protein is CASRPLTGTENEKLFF. The rearrangement uses TRBV5-1 and TRBJ1-4, with D maybe TRBD1 (5 bases). The CDR3 runs 16 residues. V gave up 5 bases and J gave up 5 bases, with 19 bases separating them. The germline V gene encodes CDR1 SGHRS and CDR2 YFSETQ.

This clonotype was counted a few times. The rearrangement links TRBV2 to TRBJ2-1; 10 nucleotides match TRBD2. V shed 7 bases, J shed 1 base, and the junction held 4 bases outside the gene matches. The CDR3 loop spans 15 amino acids. Germline-derived CDR1 and CDR2 are SNHLY and FYNNEI. CDR3 bases: TGTGCCAGCACTAGCGGGAGTAGGTCCTACAATGAGCAGTTCTTC. It is translated as CASTSGSRSYNEQFF.

This clonotype was counted ten times or more. This sequence joins TRBV20-1 and TRBJ2-7; 8 nucleotides line up with TRBD2. The germline V gene encodes CDR1 DFQATT and CDR2 SNEGSKA (reference sequence). The length of the CDR3 is 15 residues. V was clipped by 4 bases and J by 3 bases; unmatched bases: 11. Here the CDR3 DNA reads TGCAGTGCTACCCACCCATTCACTAGCGGCTACGAGCAGTACTTC. Its translation is CSATHPFTSGYEQYF.

This clonotype was found many times. The gene calls are TRBV6-1 and TRBJ1-2, with D possibly being TRBD1 (6 bases). CDR1 is MNHNS, CDR2 SASEGT, per germline. V lost 3 bases to trimming and J lost 5 bases, with 16 bases between them. This CDR3 has 15 amino acids. The CDR3 nucleotides read TGTGCCAGCAGTGACAACCACAGGGAAGGGTATGGCTACACCTTC. Translation: CASSDNHREGYGYTF.

This clonotype was counted once. The chain joins TRBV20-1 to TRBJ2-1; 9 bases match TRBD1. Per germline, CDR1 DFQATT and CDR2 SNEGSKA (reference sequence). V was clipped by 5 bases and J by 8 bases; unmatched bases: 13. There are 15 residues in the CDR3. CDR3 DNA: TGCAGTGCTGGCCCGGGACAGGGTCATTATTATGAGCAGTTCTTC. Translation gives CSAGPGQGHYYEQFF.

This clonotype appeared many times. The chain has TRBV5-1 and TRBJ1-4; no clear D gene. The CDR3 is 14 amino acids. The V end lost 2 bases, the J end lost 0 bases, and 5 bases lay between the germline ends. CDR1 and CDR2 from the germline V gene are SGHRS and YFSETQ. CDR3 region: CASSFSATNEKLFF. The CDR3 DNA sequence: TGCGCCAGCAGCTTTTCGGCAACTAATGAAAAACTGTTTTTT.

There are many counts of this clonotype. V and J are TRBV10-3 and TRBJ2-5; possible D gene TRBD2, 6 bases. CDR1 and CDR2 (germline): ENHRY, SYGVKD. V lost 6 bases to trimming and J lost 2 bases, with 16 bases between them. The CDR3 runs 15 residues. The CDR3 sequence is CAISETGVGQETQYF. In DNA form, the CDR3 reads TGTGCCATCAGCGAAACGGGAGTGGGGCAAGAGACCCAGTACTTC.